The rows below give T cell receptor beta chains drawn from one sample of a study of blood T cell repertoires in COVID-19. Here immunoSEQ multiplex PCR was the method, and the copy in TCRdb shows in-frame clones only, minus some. The data contain fewer than 45,000 clones, nearly 80% of them seen just once; the ten biggest clones take up around 19%. The sequenced sample was peripheral blood. The receptors were sampled from a man in his sixties or seventies with acute or convalescent COVID-19. Each CDR3 is given with its conserved first and last residue. A D gene is named only where the DNA matches it firmly. The size of a clone is reported for some rows only, either as once, few or many, or as a class for expanded clones.

NA	TRBV19	NA	TRBJ1-6	CASGQFIENSPLHF	TGTGCCAGTGGACAATTCATAGAGAATTCACCCCTCCACTTT
TRBD1	TRBV7-2	NA	TRBJ2-2	CASSLAGQGAPGELFF	TGTGCCAGCAGCTTAGCTGGACAGGGGGCCCCCGGGGAGCTGTTTTTT
TRBD1	TRBV5-1	few	TRBJ1-4	CASSGWTGTTNEKLFF	TGCGCCAGCAGCGGATGGACAGGCACAACTAATGAAAAACTGTTTTTT
TRBD2	TRBV2	NA	TRBJ2-3	CASSLAGGPTDTQYF	TGTGCCAGCAGCCTAGCGGGGGGGCCTACAGATACGCAGTATTTT
TRBD1	TRBV27	NA	TRBJ2-7	CASSKQGFPYEQYF	TGTGCCAGCAGTAAACAGGGGTTTCCCTACGAGCAGTACTTC
TRBD1	TRBV15	NA	TRBJ1-4	CATSNQGGRNEKLFF	TGTGCCACCAGTAATCAGGGGGGACGTAATGAAAAACTGTTTTTT
TRBD1	TRBV29-1	NA	TRBJ2-7	CSVEGQTLYEQYF	TGCAGCGTTGAGGGACAGACCTTATACGAGCAGTACTTC
NA	TRBV27	NA	TRBJ1-1	CASSLSFSNTEAFF	TGTGCCAGCAGTTTAAGCTTCTCAAACACTGAAGCTTTCTTT
TRBD1	TRBV6-2/TRBV6-3	once	TRBJ1-5	CASSSSPGTGVTGNQPQHF	TGTGCCAGCAGTTCAAGTCCCGGGACAGGGGTTACCGGCAATCAGCCCCAGCATTTT
TRBD2	TRBV19	once	TRBJ2-3	CASTTSSGLSDTQYF	TGTGCCAGCACCACGTCTAGCGGACTTTCGGATACGCAGTATTTT
TRBD2	TRBV6-2/TRBV6-3	NA	TRBJ2-7	CASSLYSGGAYEQYF	TGTGCCAGCAGCCTGTATAGCGGGGGGGCCTACGAGCAGTACTTC
TRBD1	TRBV28	NA	TRBJ1-1	CASSSGQANTEAFF	TGTGCCAGCAGTTCGGGACAGGCGAACACTGAAGCTTTCTTT
TRBD1	TRBV6-5	NA	TRBJ1-6	CASSYYGTVGSPLHF	TGTGCCAGCAGTTACTATGGGACAGTGGGGTCACCCCTCCACTTT
TRBD1	TRBV3-1/TRBV3-2	NA	TRBJ2-7	CASSQMGQGGEQYF	TGTGCCAGCAGCCAAATGGGACAGGGGGGGGAGCAGTACTTC
TRBD1	TRBV27	NA	TRBJ1-5	CASRPKQGIGPQHF	TGTGCCAGCAGACCCAAACAGGGGATCGGGCCCCAGCATTTT
NA	TRBV5-8	NA	TRBJ1-5	CASSLVSGAYSPQHF	TGTGCCAGCAGCTTGGTATCAGGGGCCTATTCGCCCCAGCATTTT
NA	TRBV7-2	NA	TRBJ2-5	CASSLGWDFETQYF	TGTGCCAGCAGCTTAGGTTGGGACTTCGAGACCCAGTACTTC
TRBD1	TRBV10-3	NA	TRBJ2-3	CAISLGQGQDTQYF	TGTGCCATCAGCCTTGGACAGGGGCAAGATACGCAGTATTTT
NA	TRBV5-1	NA	TRBJ2-5	CASSLVRGRPGETQYF	TGCGCCAGCAGCTTGGTGCGGGGACGGCCTGGGGAGACCCAGTACTTC
TRBD1	TRBV5-1	NA	TRBJ1-2	CASSSKGTGGFYGYTF	TGCGCCAGCAGCTCAAAAGGTACAGGGGGCTTCTATGGCTACACCTTC
NA	TRBV19	NA	TRBJ1-2	CASSIARGEHYGYTF	TGTGCCAGTAGTATTGCCAGGGGAGAGCACTATGGCTACACCTTC
TRBD1	TRBV5-6	NA	TRBJ1-2	CASSPEAGGHGYTF	TGTGCCAGCAGCCCGGAGGCAGGGGGTCATGGCTACACCTTC
NA	TRBV3-1/TRBV3-2	NA	TRBJ1-1	CASSPLGGNTEAFF	TGTGCCAGCAGCCCTCTCGGGGGGAACACTGAAGCTTTCTTT
TRBD2	TRBV2	NA	TRBJ2-3	CASTGSSGENTQYF	TGTGCCAGCACAGGGTCCAGCGGGGAAAATACGCAGTATTTT
NA	TRBV5-1	once	TRBJ2-7	CASSSVSGPADEQYF	TGCGCCAGCAGCTCGGTGAGCGGACCGGCCGACGAGCAGTACTTC
TRBD1	TRBV14	many	TRBJ1-5	CASSQGGTGTQHF	TGTGCCAGCAGCCAAGGTGGGACAGGGACCCAGCATTTT
NA	TRBV7-9	NA	TRBJ2-5	CASREGETQYF	TGTGCCAGCAGAGAGGGAGAGACCCAGTACTTC
TRBD2	TRBV29-1	NA	TRBJ2-3	CSITSGSTDTQYF	TGCAGCATTACTAGCGGGAGCACAGATACGCAGTATTTT
TRBD1	TRBV9	NA	TRBJ1-6	CASGEYRDSRNSPLHF	TGTGCCAGCGGAGAGTACCGGGACAGCCGGAATTCACCCCTCCACTTT
TRBD1	TRBV10-3	NA	TRBJ2-7	CAISAGTGGINEQYF	TGTGCCATCAGTGCCGGGACAGGGGGCATCAACGAGCAGTACTTC
NA	TRBV4-2	NA	TRBJ2-6	CASSQDTTSGANVLTF	TGTGCCAGCAGCCAAGATACAACCTCTGGGGCCAACGTCCTGACTTTC
TRBD1	TRBV6-4	NA	TRBJ2-3	CASSGTGGADTQYF	TGTGCCAGCAGTGGGACAGGGGGCGCAGATACGCAGTATTTT
NA	TRBV6-5	NA	TRBJ1-6	CASSYTTPRVSPLHF	TGTGCCAGCAGTTACACAACCCCCAGGGTATCACCCCTCCACTTT
TRBD2	TRBV5-1	NA	TRBJ2-7	CASSPGERGDEQYF	TGCGCCAGCAGCCCGGGCGAGCGGGGAGACGAGCAGTACTTC
TRBD2	TRBV7-8	NA	TRBJ2-3	CASSLSGGASTQYF	TGTGCCAGCAGCTTATCCGGGGGGGCCTCTACGCAGTATTTT
NA	TRBV3-1/TRBV3-2	NA	TRBJ2-5	CASKDSGWYQETQYF	TGTGCCAGCAAGGACAGCGGATGGTACCAAGAGACCCAGTACTTC